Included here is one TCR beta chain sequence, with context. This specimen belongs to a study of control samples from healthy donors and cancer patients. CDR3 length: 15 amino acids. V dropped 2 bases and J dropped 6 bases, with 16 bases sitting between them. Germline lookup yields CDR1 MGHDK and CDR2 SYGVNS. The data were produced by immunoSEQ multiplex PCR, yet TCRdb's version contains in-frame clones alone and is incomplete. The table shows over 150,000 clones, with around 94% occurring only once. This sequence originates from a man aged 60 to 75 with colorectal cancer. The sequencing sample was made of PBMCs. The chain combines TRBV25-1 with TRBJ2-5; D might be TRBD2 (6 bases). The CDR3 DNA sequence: TGTGCCAGCAGTGAAGCCGGGGGAAGGTTAAAGACCCAGTACTTC. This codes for CASSEAGGRLKTQYF. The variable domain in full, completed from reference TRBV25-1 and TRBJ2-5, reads EADIYQTPRYLVIGTGKKITLECSQTMGHDKMYWYQQDPGMELHLIHYSYGVNSTEKGDLSSESTVSRIRTEHFPLTLESARPSHTSQYLCASSEAGGRLKTQYFGPGTRLLVL.